This T cell receptor (beta chain) was sequenced for a study of PD-L1 blockade in urothelial cancer. Looked up from germline, CDR1 is MNHEY and CDR2 is SVGAGI. This CDR3 region has 14 residues. Trimming cost V 6 bases and J 10 bases, with 21 bases left between them. Some clones are missing from TCRdb's copy, which holds only in-frame ones; the method was immunoSEQ multiplex PCR. Found here are some 120,000 clones, approximately 90% of them singletons; the top ten hold about 1.5%. Time point described: peripheral blood 6 weeks after treatment start. The chain joins TRBV6-5 to TRBJ1-2; D might be TRBD1 (6 bases). The sequence was obtained from a man in his fifties or sixties with urothelial cancer. The input for sequencing was PBMCs, taken around atezolizumab (anti-PD-L1) treatment. CDR3 bases: TGTGCCAGCAGCCGAGGACAGCCCGGACTAGACTACACCTTC. This translates into CASSRGQPGLDYTF.